This T cell receptor (beta chain) appears in the sequencing data of a study of identical twins. Germline V CDR1 and CDR2: SEHNR, FQNEAQ (reference sequence). The germline V and J ends were trimmed by 4 bases and 0 bases, with 10 bases remaining between them. This CDR3 spans 14 amino acids. On this clonotype: With a much larger clone just one base away, this may be a read error.

TCRdb processed the 5' RACE reads anew with MiXCR; each CDR3 protein has one entry. Here the sample spans hundreds of thousands of distinct CDR3 sequences, nearly 9.5% being singletons. The same data also contributed to another study, on yellow fever vaccine responses in identical twins.

The chain joins TRBV7-9 to TRBJ2-7; maybe TRBD1 (6 bases). The material sequenced was CD8+ T cells sorted from blood. This clonotype originated in a woman aged 18-35 years in good health. CDR3 nucleotide sequence: TGTGCCAGCAGCTCCCAGGACAGCTCCTACGAGCAGTACTTC. As protein: CASSSQDSSYEQYF.